The sequence of this TCR beta chain was determined in a study of T-cell reconstitution after alpha-beta-depleted transplantation in children. The authors prepared the TCRbeta library with unique molecular identifiers. TCRdb itself ran the PCR reads through MiXCR, one entry per CDR3 protein. The data show about 600,000 distinct CDR3 sequences, roughly 23% seen once. In its sample, this clonotype was seen once. The clonotype was recovered from a boy younger than two who had a stem cell transplant for acute myeloid leukemia, so the T cells may come from the graft donor. The specimen was PBMCs, mostly from graft donor cells, collected 360 days after TCRalphabeta/CD19-depleted stem cell transplant.

CDR3 bases: TGCAGTGCGGAGACAGGGAGTGGGAACACTGAAGCTTTCTTT. This encodes CSAETGSGNTEAFF. This sequence joins TRBV20-1 and TRBJ1-1; TRBD1 aligns across 7 bases. In germline, CDR1 is DFQATT, CDR2 SNEGSKA (reference sequence). With V trimmed by 6 bases and J by 1 base, 8 bases remained unmatched. The CDR3 contains 14 residues.